These T cell receptor beta chains were read from a single sample in a study of shared T cell receptors in the human thymus. Assay: immunoSEQ multiplex PCR; the TCRdb copy retains only in-frame clones and omits some. Here the sample spans about 710,000 clones, more than 70% being singletons. The data were also submitted as part of a second study, on human thymus T cells.

Sequenced material: thymocytes. Receptors originate from a boy under two years old with a congenital heart defect. Both conserved end residues are part of each CDR3. The D gene is left open where the match is weak. Clone size is stated in some rows and not others, as once, few, many or a class when expanded.

D: NA
J: TRBJ2-2
size: NA
V: TRBV27
CDR3: CASSYGGTGELFF
DNA: TGTGCCAGCAGTTACGGCGGGACCGGGGAGCTGTTTTTT

D: TRBD1
J: TRBJ2-2
size: NA
V: TRBV28
CDR3: CASIAGTGNTGELFF
DNA: TGTGCCAGCATTGCCGGGACAGGGAACACCGGGGAGCTGTTTTTT

D: NA
J: TRBJ2-2
size: once
V: TRBV5-1
CDR3: CASSLVGGAGTPLNTGELFF
DNA: TGCGCCAGCAGCTTGGTAGGTGGAGCCGGGACACCCCTGAACACCGGGGAGCTGTTTTTT

D: TRBD1
J: TRBJ2-7
size: NA
V: TRBV4-2
CDR3: CASSQDGAGGVYEQYF
DNA: TGTGCCAGCAGCCAAGATGGGGCAGGGGGAGTCTACGAGCAGTACTTC

D: TRBD1
J: TRBJ1-4
size: NA
V: TRBV11-2
CDR3: CASSAHGQGSAEKLFF
DNA: TGTGCCAGCAGCGCCCACGGACAGGGGAGTGCTGAAAAACTGTTTTTT

D: NA
J: TRBJ1-2
size: NA
V: TRBV28
CDR3: CASSPLKPTSNYGYTF
DNA: TGTGCCAGCAGTCCCCTTAAACCAACTAGCAACTATGGCTACACCTTC

D: TRBD2
J: TRBJ2-2
size: NA
V: TRBV9
CDR3: CASSPSGRAYTGELFF
DNA: TGTGCCAGCAGCCCGAGCGGGAGGGCGTACACCGGGGAGCTGTTTTTT

D: NA
J: TRBJ1-1
size: NA
V: TRBV19
CDR3: CASSAGVTEAFF
DNA: TGTGCCAGTAGTGCAGGGGTCACTGAAGCTTTCTTT

D: TRBD2
J: TRBJ2-1
size: few
V: TRBV10-3
CDR3: CAISDRSGGALNEQFF
DNA: TGTGCCATCAGCGACCGCAGCGGGGGGGCTCTCAATGAGCAGTTCTTC

D: NA
J: TRBJ1-2
size: NA
V: TRBV6-5
CDR3: CASRQTSSGSYGYTF
DNA: TGTGCCAGCAGGCAGACCTCATCGGGGAGCTATGGCTACACCTTC

D: NA
J: TRBJ1-5
size: NA
V: TRBV11-2
CDR3: CASSLGLNQPQHF
DNA: TGTGCCAGCAGCTTAGGTTTAAATCAGCCCCAGCATTTT

D: TRBD2
J: TRBJ2-7
size: once
V: TRBV7-9
CDR3: CASSSGGTSGGRSSYEQYF
DNA: TGTGCCAGCAGCTCCGGGGGGACTAGCGGGGGCCGGAGCTCCTACGAGCAGTACTTC

D: NA
J: TRBJ2-3
size: NA
V: TRBV21-1
CDR3: CARGQWDTQYF
DNA: TGTGCCAGGGGGCAATGGGATACGCAGTATTTT

D: NA
J: TRBJ1-6
size: NA
V: TRBV7-9
CDR3: CASSLSAGNSYNSPLHF
DNA: TGTGCCAGCAGCTTATCGGCAGGCAACTCCTATAATTCACCCCTCCACTTT

D: TRBD1
J: TRBJ2-7
size: NA
V: TRBV28
CDR3: CASSFRDRVGEQYF
DNA: TGTGCCAGCAGTTTCCGGGACAGGGTGGGCGAGCAGTACTTC

D: NA
J: TRBJ1-3
size: NA
V: TRBV7-2
CDR3: CASSFIGGTGNTIYF
DNA: TGTGCCAGCAGCTTTATAGGGGGAACTGGAAACACCATATATTTT

D: NA
J: TRBJ1-1
size: NA
V: TRBV2
CDR3: CAIKTHRAEAFF
DNA: TGTGCCATCAAAACTCACAGGGCTGAAGCTTTCTTT

D: TRBD2
J: TRBJ2-7
size: NA
V: TRBV5-1
CDR3: CASSLGLAGGGSEQYF
DNA: TGCGCCAGCAGCCTGGGACTAGCGGGGGGGGGTTCGGAGCAGTACTTC

D: NA
J: TRBJ2-7
size: NA
V: TRBV28
CDR3: CASSLISETGSSYEQYF
DNA: TGTGCCAGCAGTTTAATATCGGAGACAGGCAGCTCCTACGAGCAGTACTTC

D: NA
J: TRBJ2-3
size: NA
V: TRBV28
CDR3: CASSFSPFGGAPDTQYF
DNA: TGTGCCAGCAGTTTTTCCCCCTTCGGGGGAGCACCAGATACGCAGTATTTT

D: TRBD1
J: TRBJ2-1
size: once
V: TRBV6-1
CDR3: CASRTDRGPHNEQFF
DNA: TGTGCCAGCAGGACGGACAGGGGGCCCCACAATGAGCAGTTCTTC

D: NA
J: TRBJ2-1
size: NA
V: TRBV7-8
CDR3: CASSLRSLGGGNEQFF
DNA: TGTGCCAGCAGCTTGAGGTCACTCGGGGGAGGCAATGAGCAGTTCTTC

D: TRBD2
J: TRBJ2-2
size: NA
V: TRBV7-6
CDR3: CASSPPLPGLAGGRNTGELFF
DNA: TGTGCCAGCAGCCCCCCACTTCCGGGACTAGCGGGGGGGAGGAACACCGGGGAGCTGTTTTTT

D: TRBD2
J: TRBJ2-5
size: NA
V: TRBV2
CDR3: CASTLPPRASGGAAQYF
DNA: TGTGCCAGCACCTTACCCCCTCGGGCTAGCGGGGGGGCGGCCCAGTACTTC

D: NA
J: TRBJ1-1
size: once
V: TRBV6-6
CDR3: CASSYQGWGAFF
DNA: TGTGCCAGCAGTTACCAGGGCTGGGGAGCTTTCTTT

D: TRBD2
J: TRBJ2-1
size: NA
V: TRBV5-4
CDR3: CASSLAEASGTRYNEQFF
DNA: TGTGCCAGCAGCTTGGCGGAGGCTAGCGGGACTCGGTACAATGAGCAGTTCTTC

D: NA
J: TRBJ1-6
size: NA
V: TRBV27
CDR3: CASSLYGQGNNSPLHF
DNA: TGTGCCAGCAGTTTATACGGTCAGGGAAATAATTCACCCCTCCACTTT

D: TRBD1
J: TRBJ1-1
size: NA
V: TRBV4-3
CDR3: CASSLLGQGNTEAFF
DNA: TGCGCCAGCAGCCTATTGGGACAGGGGAACACTGAAGCTTTCTTT

D: TRBD2
J: TRBJ2-3
size: NA
V: TRBV6-6
CDR3: CASSYSTSPPDTQYF
DNA: TGTGCCAGCAGTTACTCGACTAGCCCGCCAGATACGCAGTATTTT

D: NA
J: TRBJ1-2
size: NA
V: TRBV6-5
CDR3: CASSSRRHNYGYTF
DNA: TGTGCCAGCAGTTCGCGCCGCCATAACTATGGCTACACCTTC

D: NA
J: TRBJ2-5
size: NA
V: TRBV11-1
CDR3: CASSFSPSHQETQYF
DNA: TGTGCCAGCAGCTTCTCCCCTAGTCATCAAGAGACCCAGTACTTC

D: TRBD2
J: TRBJ2-7
size: NA
V: TRBV14
CDR3: CASSHGGTSGYEQYF
DNA: TGTGCCAGCAGCCATGGAGGGACTAGCGGTTACGAGCAGTACTTC

D: TRBD2
J: TRBJ2-4
size: NA
V: TRBV5-6
CDR3: CASSFLAGGDIQYF
DNA: TGTGCCAGCAGCTTTTTAGCGGGGGGGGACATTCAGTACTTC

D: NA
J: TRBJ1-2
size: NA
V: TRBV19
CDR3: CASIGRNYGYTF
DNA: TGTGCCAGTATTGGCAGGAACTATGGCTACACCTTC

D: NA
J: TRBJ2-1
size: NA
V: TRBV18
CDR3: CASSPLLAGMYNEQFF
DNA: TGTGCCAGCTCACCCCTCCTCGCGGGCATGTACAATGAGCAGTTCTTC

D: TRBD1
J: TRBJ2-7
size: NA
V: TRBV6-5
CDR3: CASSYLPTGGRDEQYF
DNA: TGTGCCAGCAGTTACTTGCCGACAGGGGGCAGGGACGAGCAGTACTTC

D: NA
J: TRBJ1-2
size: NA
V: TRBV5-6
CDR3: CASSLAGPGAYGYTF
DNA: TGTGCCAGCAGCTTGGCCGGGCCAGGGGCCTATGGCTACACCTTC

D: NA
J: TRBJ2-4
size: NA
V: TRBV5-1
CDR3: CASSPYPSGQGLAAKNIQYF
DNA: TGCGCCAGCAGCCCGTACCCGTCGGGTCAGGGGCTGGCAGCCAAAAACATTCAGTACTTC

D: NA
J: TRBJ1-5
size: few
V: TRBV11-2
CDR3: CASSFGQSNQPQHF
DNA: TGTGCCAGCAGCTTTGGTCAGAGCAATCAGCCCCAGCATTTT

D: NA
J: TRBJ1-1
size: NA
V: TRBV15
CDR3: CATSRPHIGANTEAFF
DNA: TGTGCCACCAGCAGGCCCCACATAGGGGCGAACACTGAAGCTTTCTTT

D: TRBD1
J: TRBJ2-2
size: NA
V: TRBV4-3
CDR3: CASSQDYAGGVYSNTGELFF
DNA: TGCGCCAGCAGCCAAGACTACGCAGGGGGCGTCTATAGTAACACCGGGGAGCTGTTTTTT

D: TRBD1
J: TRBJ2-6
size: NA
V: TRBV9
CDR3: CASSRDSNGANVLTF
DNA: TGTGCCAGCAGCAGGGACAGTAACGGGGCCAACGTCCTGACTTTC

D: NA
J: TRBJ2-7
size: NA
V: TRBV4-3
CDR3: CASSHGRHSYEQYF
DNA: TGCGCCAGCAGCCACGGCAGGCACTCCTACGAGCAGTACTTC

D: TRBD1
J: TRBJ1-2
size: few
V: TRBV29-1
CDR3: CSVEQGARDGYTF
DNA: TGCAGCGTTGAACAGGGGGCGCGGGATGGCTACACCTTC

D: NA
J: TRBJ1-5
size: NA
V: TRBV19
CDR3: CASSMGGDSNQPQHF
DNA: TGTGCCAGTAGTATGGGAGGGGATAGCAATCAGCCCCAGCATTTT